This TCR beta chain was found in a study of cytomegalovirus exposure and HLA in healthy donors. CDR1 GTSNPN and CDR2 SVGIG come from the germline V gene (reference sequence). This CDR3 has 17 amino acids. A note on this clone: Sequence at one end of the junction differs from germline and may be a read error.

Vbeta (60) and Jbeta (13) primers were used in the PCR. Repertoires were generated with immunoSEQ multiplex PCR, while TCRdb's copy carries only in-frame clones and drops some. The sample gives around 150,000 clones, approximately 79% of which show up once; 7.1% is in the top ten. The TCR was taken from a man aged 35-49 years in good health and CMV-seropositive. Sequenced input: PBMCs. The rearrangement uses TRBV30 and TRBJ1-6; D remains ambiguous. CDR3 amino acids: CAWGVLWAGTLGSPLHF. In DNA form, the CDR3 reads TGTGCCTGGGGTGTACTCTGGGCAGGCACTCTCGGATCACCCCTCCACTTT.